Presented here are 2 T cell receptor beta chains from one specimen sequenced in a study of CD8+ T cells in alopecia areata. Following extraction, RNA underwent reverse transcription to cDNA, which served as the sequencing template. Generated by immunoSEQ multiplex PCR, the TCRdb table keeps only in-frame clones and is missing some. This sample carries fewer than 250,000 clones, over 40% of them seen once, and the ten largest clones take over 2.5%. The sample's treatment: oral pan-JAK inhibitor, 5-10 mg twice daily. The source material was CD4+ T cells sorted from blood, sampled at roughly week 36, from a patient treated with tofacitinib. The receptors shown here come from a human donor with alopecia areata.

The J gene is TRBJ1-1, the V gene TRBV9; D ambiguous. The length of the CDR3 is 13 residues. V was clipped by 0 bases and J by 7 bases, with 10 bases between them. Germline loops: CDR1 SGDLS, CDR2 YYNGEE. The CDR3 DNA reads TGTGCCAGCAGCGTAGGCGGAACGGGTGAAGCTTTCTTT. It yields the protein CASSVGGTGEAFF.

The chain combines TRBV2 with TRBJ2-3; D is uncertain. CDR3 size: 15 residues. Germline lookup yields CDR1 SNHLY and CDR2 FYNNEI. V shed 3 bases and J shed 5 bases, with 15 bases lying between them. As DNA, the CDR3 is TGTGCCAGCAGTGACGAGGCCATCCGTGGAGATACGCAGTATTTT. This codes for CASSDEAIRGDTQYF.